The clone carrying this T cell receptor (beta chain) was seen only a few times. Its target is not known. These data belong to a study of T cell repertoires in cytomegalovirus infection. On the study more broadly: TCR beta signatures that were public indicated CMV infection and matching HLA type. The study, taken as a whole, reports: Pooled public TCR beta family frequency picked out CMV carriers with the relevant HLA.

TCRdb reprocessed the reads via MiXCR and lists one record per CDR3 protein. The table lists roughly 920,000 distinct CDR3 sequences, roughly 30% of them singletons, with about an eighth in the top ten. CDR3 size: 13 residues. V lost 6 bases to trimming and J lost 9 bases, with 14 bases between them. Germline V gene data show CDR1 as KGHDR and CDR2 as SFDVKD. The chain combines TRBV24-1 with TRBJ2-1, with D possibly being TRBD1 (5 bases). The sequencing here drew on cultured CD8+ T cells from PBMCs, taken from culture after CMV antigen stimulation. This TCR was recovered from a human donor in good health (CMV status not recorded). Some clones in this sample may be carry-over from other donors' samples. CDR3 nucleotides: TGTGCCACCAGTATCGGTCAGGGCGGTGAGCAGTTCTTC. This gives the protein CATSIGQGGEQFF.